This T cell receptor beta chain comes out of a study of blood T cell repertoires in COVID-19. For the study at large: The samples span acute and convalescent COVID-19 from the United States, Italy and Spain. In each case, the material was cDNA or gDNA derived from T cells, B-cell-depleted T cells, or PBMCs.

Original analysis: Amplification with reference gene primers provided the estimates of nucleated cell counts. Produced via immunoSEQ multiplex PCR; TCRdb's table is partial and in-frame only. Clonal size and the V and J genes are those of that table, whereas D and trimming came from the DNA. Here the sample spans about 88,000 clones, 85% to 90% being singletons. With V trimmed by 4 bases and J by 4 bases, 12 bases remained unmatched. The CDR3 runs to 17 residues. The germline gives CDR1 SGHNT, CDR2 YENEEA. The clonotype originates from a woman in her 70s with acute or convalescent COVID-19. The chain couples TRBV11-3 to TRBJ2-1; 8 bases line up with TRBD1. What was sequenced was peripheral blood. CDR3 in DNA: TGTGCCAGCAGCTCCTCCCTCGGGGACAGGCCTTACAATGAGCAGTTCTTC. It encodes CASSSSLGDRPYNEQFF.